This is a list of T cell receptor beta chains from one sample in a study of blood T cell repertoires in COVID-19. Generated by immunoSEQ multiplex PCR, the TCRdb table keeps only in-frame clones and is missing some. Among a few hundred thousand clones listed, 85% were seen once. Sequencing was done on a sample of peripheral blood. These receptors all stem from a human donor in a cohort sampled during active COVID-19. Both conserved end residues are part of each CDR3. The order of the fields is V gene, J gene, clone size, D gene, CDR3 length, CDR3 protein, CDR3 DNA. The D gene is left open where the match is weak. Rows may omit the clone size; those that give it use once, few, many or a size class.

TRBV7-2	TRBJ2-3	-	TRBD2	16	CASSFGGGGALGTQYF	TGTGCCAGCAGCTTCGGGGGCGGGGGGGCCCTAGGTACGCAGTATTTT
TRBV5-1	TRBJ1-2	-	TRBD1	12	CASSPQGGGYTF	TGCGCCAGCAGCCCCCAGGGGGGCGGCTACACCTTC
TRBV7-8	TRBJ1-6	-	-	13	CASSQLSDSPLHF	TGTGCCAGCAGCCAATTATCGGATTCACCCCTCCACTTT
TRBV2	TRBJ2-3	-	-	10	CASKTDTQYF	TGTGCCAGTAAAACAGATACGCAGTATTTT
TRBV30	TRBJ2-3	-	TRBD1	17	CAWSVRGQGRGTDTQYF	TGTGCCTGGAGTGTACGAGGACAGGGGCGGGGCACAGATACGCAGTATTTT
TRBV2	TRBJ1-1	-	-	13	CASCTVTDNEAFF	TGTGCCAGCTGCACCGTGACAGACAATGAAGCTTTCTTT
TRBV18	TRBJ2-7	-	-	11	CASSLQYEQYF	TGTGCCAGCTCACTACAGTACGAGCAGTACTTC
TRBV5-6	TRBJ1-1	-	-	15	CASSLAAGTNTEAFF	TGTGCCAGCAGCTTGGCCGCAGGAACGAACACTGAAGCTTTCTTT
TRBV3-1/TRBV3-2	TRBJ1-2	-	-	13	CASSQNRNYGYTF	TGTGCCAGCAGCCAGAACCGGAACTATGGCTACACCTTC
TRBV10-3	TRBJ2-3	-	-	16	CAISEPLSGDTDTQYF	TGTGCCATCAGTGAACCCCTTAGCGGTGACACAGATACGCAGTATTTT
TRBV5-1	TRBJ1-2	-	-	14	CASSLDRQGYGYTF	TGCGCCAGCAGCTTGGACAGGCAGGGCTATGGCTACACCTTC
TRBV11-3	TRBJ1-1	-	-	14	CASSDRGSSTEAFF	TGTGCCAGCAGCGATCGGGGTTCGAGCACTGAAGCTTTCTTT
TRBV4-1	TRBJ1-6	many	-	15	CASSIQTGSNSPLHF	TGCGCCAGCAGCATCCAAACAGGATCGAATTCACCCCTCCACTTT
TRBV19	TRBJ2-7	-	TRBD1	13	CASSITGGYEQYF	TGTGCCAGTAGTATTACAGGGGGCTACGAGCAGTACTTC
TRBV4-2	TRBJ2-7	-	TRBD2	15	CASSPQRGSSYEQYF	TGTGCCAGCAGCCCGCAGCGGGGGAGCTCCTACGAGCAGTACTTC
TRBV14	TRBJ1-1	-	-	14	CASSQGGGGRRAFF	TGTGCCAGCAGCCAAGGAGGGGGGGGCAGGAGGGCTTTCTTT